This T cell receptor (beta chain) emerged from a study of shared clonotypes between healthy human individuals. The V end lost 6 bases, the J end lost 1 base, and 19 bases lay between the germline ends. The germline V gene has CDR1 SGHTA and CDR2 FQGNSA. This CDR3 spans 17 amino acids. The repertoire was sequenced with immunoSEQ multiplex PCR; TCRdb's copy has only in-frame clones and lacks some. This sample has more than 2,000,000 clones, with approximately 94% found just once. Sequencing used naive CD4+ T cells sorted from blood. Subset noted: CD45RA+ positively selected. This clonotype was obtained from a young man in good health. This chain links TRBV7-2 with TRBJ2-1, with a weak D call TRBD2 (5 bases). CDR3 DNA sequence: TGTGCCAGCAGGGACGTAGGAAAGGGAGTGTCCTACAATGAGCAGTTCTTC. This sequence encodes CASRDVGKGVSYNEQFF.